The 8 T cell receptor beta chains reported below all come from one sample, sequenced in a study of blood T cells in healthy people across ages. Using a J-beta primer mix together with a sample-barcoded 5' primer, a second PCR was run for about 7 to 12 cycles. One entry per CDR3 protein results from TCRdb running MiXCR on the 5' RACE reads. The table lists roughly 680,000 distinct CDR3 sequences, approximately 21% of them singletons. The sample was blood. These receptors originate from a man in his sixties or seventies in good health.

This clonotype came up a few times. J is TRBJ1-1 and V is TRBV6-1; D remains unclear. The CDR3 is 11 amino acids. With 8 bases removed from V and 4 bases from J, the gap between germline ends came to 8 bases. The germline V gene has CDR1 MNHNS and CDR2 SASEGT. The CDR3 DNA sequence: TGTGCCAGCTTAGAAGGCACTGAAGCTTTCTTT. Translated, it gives CASLEGTEAFF.

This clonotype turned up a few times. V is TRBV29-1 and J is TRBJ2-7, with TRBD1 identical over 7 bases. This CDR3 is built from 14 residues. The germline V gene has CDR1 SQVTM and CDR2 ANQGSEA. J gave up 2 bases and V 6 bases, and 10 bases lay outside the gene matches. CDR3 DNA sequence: TGCAGCGTCCTGGATGGGACAGAAGCCTACGAGCAGTACTTC. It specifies CSVLDGTEAYEQYF.

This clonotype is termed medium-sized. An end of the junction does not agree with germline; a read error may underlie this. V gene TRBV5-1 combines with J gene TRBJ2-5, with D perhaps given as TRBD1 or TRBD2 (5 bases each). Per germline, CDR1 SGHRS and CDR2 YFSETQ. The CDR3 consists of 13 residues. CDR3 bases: TGTGCCAGCAGTTTGGCCGGGGCGGAGACCCAGTACTTC. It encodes CASSLAGAETQYF.

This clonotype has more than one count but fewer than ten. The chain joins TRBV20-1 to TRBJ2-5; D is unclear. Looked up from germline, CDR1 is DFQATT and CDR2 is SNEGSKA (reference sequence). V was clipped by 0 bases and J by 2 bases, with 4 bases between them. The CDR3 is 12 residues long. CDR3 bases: TGCAGTGCTAGAGACGGTCAAGAGACCCAGTACTTC. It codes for CSARDGQETQYF.

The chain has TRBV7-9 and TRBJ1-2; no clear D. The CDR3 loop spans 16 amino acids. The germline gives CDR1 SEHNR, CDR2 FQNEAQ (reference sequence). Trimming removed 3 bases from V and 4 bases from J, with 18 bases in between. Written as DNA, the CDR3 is TGTGCCAGCAGCTTTAAGACGCATCCAGGTGGCTATGGCTACACCTTC. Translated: CASSFKTHPGGYGYTF. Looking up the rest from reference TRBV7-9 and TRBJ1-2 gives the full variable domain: DTGVSQNPRHKITKRGQNVTFRCDPISEHNRLYWYRQTLGQGPEFLTYFQNEAQLEKSRLLSDRFSAERPKGSFSTLEIQRTEQGDSAMYLCASSFKTHPGGYGYTFGSGTRLTVV.

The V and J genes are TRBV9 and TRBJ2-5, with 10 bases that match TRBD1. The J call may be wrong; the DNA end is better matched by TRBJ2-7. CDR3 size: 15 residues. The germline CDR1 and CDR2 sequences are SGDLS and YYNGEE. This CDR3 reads CASSGQGARSHEQYF. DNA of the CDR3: TGTGCCAGCAGCGGACAGGGGGCGAGATCCCACGAGCAGTACTTC.

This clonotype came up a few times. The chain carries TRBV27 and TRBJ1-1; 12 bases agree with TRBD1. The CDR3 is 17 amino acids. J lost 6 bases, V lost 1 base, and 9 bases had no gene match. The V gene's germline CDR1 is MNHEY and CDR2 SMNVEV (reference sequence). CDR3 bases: TGTGCCAGCAGTTTATACATAACCGGGACAGGGGGCCCTGAAGCTTTCTTT. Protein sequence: CASSLYITGTGGPEAFF.

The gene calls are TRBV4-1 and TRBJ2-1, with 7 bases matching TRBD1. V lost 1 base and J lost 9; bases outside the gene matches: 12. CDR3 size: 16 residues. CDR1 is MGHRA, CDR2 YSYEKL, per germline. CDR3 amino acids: CASSQVGQGVPSEQFF. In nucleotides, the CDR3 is TGCGCCAGCAGCCAAGTGGGGCAGGGGGTGCCGAGTGAGCAGTTCTTC.